The source of this T cell receptor (beta chain) is a study of blood T cell repertoires in COVID-19. Study details: The United States, Italy and Spain provided the acute and convalescent COVID-19 samples.

Assignment of participants to cohorts was predicated upon participant-reported clinical history. As originally analysed: Estimated nucleated cell counts came from reference gene primer amplification. The data were produced by immunoSEQ multiplex PCR, yet TCRdb's version contains in-frame clones alone and is incomplete. For V, J and clone size, that table is used; D and trimming come from the DNA. The data hold roughly 300,000 clones, with roughly 90% observed a single time. The J segment lost 3 bases and the V segment lost 4 bases, leaving 24 bases of the junction unmatched. CDR3 length equals 21 residues. The germline V gene has CDR1 LGHDT and CDR2 YNNKEL (reference sequence).

The gene calls are TRBV3-1 (or the pseudogene TRBV3-2) and TRBJ2-3; 8 nucleotides match TRBD2. The TCR originated in a woman in her thirties or forties with acute COVID-19. Sequencing input: PBMCs or T cells enriched from blood (not recorded which). The DNA of the CDR3 is TGTGCCAGCAGCCCATTCATTATTAGCGGGGACACGACCTCGGGAACAGATACGCAGTATTTT. Its translation: CASSPFIISGDTTSGTDTQYF.